The rows below give T cell receptor beta chains drawn from one sample of a study of CD8 T cells in Susac syndrome. TCRdb redid the calling of the immunoSEQ multiplex PCR reads with MiXCR, one entry per CDR3 protein. The sample contains 110,000 or so distinct CDR3 sequences, around 94% of which appear only once. The sequenced sample was CD4+ T cells from PBMCs. These receptors were taken from a human donor with multiple sclerosis. CDR3s include the opening cysteine and the closing phenylalanine or tryptophan. A D gene is named only where the DNA matches it firmly.

>TRBD1|15|TRBJ1-6|TRBV11-2
CASSLQGARNSPLHF
>-|14|TRBJ1-5|TRBV18
CASSPIYSNQPQHF
>TRBD2|16|TRBJ2-5|TRBV6-1
CASSLTSGGASETQYF
>-|16|TRBJ2-7|TRBV3-1
CASSQEGRFPSYEQYF
>TRBD1|14|TRBJ1-2|TRBV28
CASSVPDRGYGYTF
>TRBD2|18|TRBJ2-3|TRBV20-1
CSARRLAGGSSITDTQYF
>-|12|TRBJ1-2|TRBV12-3/TRBV12-4
CATVGSRYGYTF
>TRBD1|14|TRBJ1-4|TRBV4-2
CASSTGGTGEKLFF
>-|15|TRBJ1-6|TRBV7-2
CASSSRTVLDSPLHF
>-|15|TRBJ2-7|TRBV18
CASSPPNQGLYEQYF
>-|15|TRBJ1-4|TRBV7-9
CASGTRGRANEKLFF
>TRBD1|15|TRBJ2-5|TRBV5-4
CASTNLMGQGETQYF
>-|13|TRBJ2-7|TRBV18
CASSLIENHEQYF
>-|15|TRBJ1-6|TRBV5-1
CASSLRDPKIPPLHF
>-|13|TRBJ2-2|TRBV10-3
CAAEGQNTGELFF
>-|13|TRBJ1-1|TRBV5-4
CASSLKGLAEAFF
>-|17|TRBJ2-3|TRBV7-9
CASSFFRAVEPTDTQYF
>TRBD2|17|TRBJ2-3|TRBV20-1
CSARAPSGGADGDTQYF
>-|13|TRBJ2-7|TRBV7-8
CASSLPGLGEQYF
>TRBD1|17|TRBJ1-1|TRBV5-1
CASSPRRQGAENTEAFF
>-|13|TRBJ1-5|TRBV30
CAWSVRQNQPQHF
>-|13|TRBJ1-1|TRBV7-3
CASSLRGYGEAFF
>-|15|TRBJ1-3|TRBV18
CASSPPGQKGNTIYF
>-|13|TRBJ1-2|TRBV7-9
CASSLEAVYGYTF
>TRBD1|12|TRBJ1-1|TRBV25-1
CASAGGVTEAFF
>-|14|TRBJ2-5|TRBV28
CASRLQSSPETQYF
>-|12|TRBJ1-1|TRBV5-1
CASSLIGAEAFF
>-|15|TRBJ1-1|TRBV12-3/TRBV12-4
CASSFQEGMNTEAFF